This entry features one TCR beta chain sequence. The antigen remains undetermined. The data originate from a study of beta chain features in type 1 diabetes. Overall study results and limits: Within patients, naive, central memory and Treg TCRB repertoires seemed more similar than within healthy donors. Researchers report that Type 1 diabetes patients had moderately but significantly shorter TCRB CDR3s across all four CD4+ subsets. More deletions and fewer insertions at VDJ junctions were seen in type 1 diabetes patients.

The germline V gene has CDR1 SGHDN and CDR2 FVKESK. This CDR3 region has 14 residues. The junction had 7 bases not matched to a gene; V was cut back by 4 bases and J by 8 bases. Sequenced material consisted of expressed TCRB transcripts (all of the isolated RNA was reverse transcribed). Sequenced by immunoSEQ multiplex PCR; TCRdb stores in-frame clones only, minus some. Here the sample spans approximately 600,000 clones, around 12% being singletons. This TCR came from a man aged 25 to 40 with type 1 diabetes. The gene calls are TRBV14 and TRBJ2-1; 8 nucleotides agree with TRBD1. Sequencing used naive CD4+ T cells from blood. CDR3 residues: CASSLGTGWYEQFF. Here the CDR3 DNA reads TGTGCCAGCAGCCTCGGGACAGGTTGGTATGAGCAGTTCTTC.